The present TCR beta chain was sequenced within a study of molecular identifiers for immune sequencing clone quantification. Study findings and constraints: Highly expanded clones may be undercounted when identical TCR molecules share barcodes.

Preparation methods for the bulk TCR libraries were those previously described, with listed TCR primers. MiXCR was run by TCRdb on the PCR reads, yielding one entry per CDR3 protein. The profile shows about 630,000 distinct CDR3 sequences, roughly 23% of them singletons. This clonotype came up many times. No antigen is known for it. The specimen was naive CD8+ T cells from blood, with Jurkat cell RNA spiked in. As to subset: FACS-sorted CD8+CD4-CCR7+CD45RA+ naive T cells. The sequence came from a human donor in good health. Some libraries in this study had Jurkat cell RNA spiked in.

CDR3 sequence: CASSVLAVGTDTQYF. CDR3 nucleotides: TGCGCCAGCAGTGTACTAGCGGTCGGCACAGATACGCAGTATTTT. The gene calls are TRBV10-2 and TRBJ2-3; TRBD2 matches 8 bases. CDR1 is WSHSY and CDR2 is SAAADI in the germline V gene. The CDR3 has 15 amino acids. With 4 bases clipped from V and 1 base from J, the junction kept 4 bases outside the gene matches.